This TCR beta chain was obtained from a study of cytomegalovirus exposure and HLA in healthy donors. Study summary: Roughly 80% of roughly 430 genotyped donors fell in the Caucasian-associated ancestry cluster.

The germline gives CDR1 LNHNV, CDR2 YYDKDF (reference sequence). The CDR3 contains 16 residues. Deletions cut 6 bases from V and 4 bases from J, with 21 bases between. Primers for the PCR totalled 60 Vbeta and 13 Jbeta. The table came from immunoSEQ multiplex PCR; TCRdb's copy has only in-frame clones and leaves some out. Of 90,000 to 120,000 clones detected, 70% to 85% appear once; the ten largest clones hold under 5%. Study conclusions and caveats: Upon later analysis, HLA-associated TCR beta chains proved more clonally expanded than other, equally common chains. TCR beta V- and J-gene trimming, according to a later analysis, was linked to a missense DCLRE1C variant.

As regards this clone: Its antigen remains unidentified.

The sample taken for sequencing was PBMCs. The receptor was derived from a male donor in good health and CMV-seronegative. The chain carries TRBV15 and TRBJ1-2; perhaps TRBD1 as D (6 bases). CDR3 sequence: CATSIGQLGPLYGYTF. CDR3 nucleotides: TGTGCCACCAGTATCGGACAGCTCGGACCTCTCTATGGCTACACCTTC.